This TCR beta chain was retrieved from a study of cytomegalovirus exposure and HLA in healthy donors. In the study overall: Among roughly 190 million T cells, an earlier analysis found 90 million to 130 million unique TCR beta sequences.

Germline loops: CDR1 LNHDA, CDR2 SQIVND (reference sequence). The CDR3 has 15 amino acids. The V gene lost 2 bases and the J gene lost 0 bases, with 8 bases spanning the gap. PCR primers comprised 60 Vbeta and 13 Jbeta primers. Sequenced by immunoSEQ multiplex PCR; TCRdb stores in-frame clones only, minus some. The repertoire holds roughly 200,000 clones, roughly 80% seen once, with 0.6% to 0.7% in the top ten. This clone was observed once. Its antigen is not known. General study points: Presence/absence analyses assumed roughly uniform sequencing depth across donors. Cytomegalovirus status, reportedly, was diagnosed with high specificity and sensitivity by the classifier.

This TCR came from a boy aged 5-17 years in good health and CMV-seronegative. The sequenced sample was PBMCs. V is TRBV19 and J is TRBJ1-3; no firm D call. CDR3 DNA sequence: TGTGCCAGTAGTATAAACACCCACTCTGGAAACACCATATATTTT. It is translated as CASSINTHSGNTIYF.